This TCR beta chain was sequenced in a study of T cell responses to AZD1222 COVID-19 vaccine. Germline values: CDR1 SGHRS, CDR2 YFSETQ. This CDR3 has 14 residues. Trimming left V 0 bases short and J 6 bases short, with 12 bases between. Profiled with immunoSEQ multiplex PCR; TCRdb holds only in-frame clones, not every one. The table records some 170,000 clones, 80% to 90% of them present only once. The genes are TRBV5-1 and TRBJ1-1; no clear D. The sequence derives from an adult who received the MenACWY meningococcal vaccine as a control. The sequences come from peripheral blood, collected 28 days after the second dose of the MenACWY control vaccine. The CDR3 DNA follows: TGCGCCAGCAGCTTGGGACACCTTGGGGCTGAAGCTTTCTTT. It translates to CASSLGHLGAEAFF.